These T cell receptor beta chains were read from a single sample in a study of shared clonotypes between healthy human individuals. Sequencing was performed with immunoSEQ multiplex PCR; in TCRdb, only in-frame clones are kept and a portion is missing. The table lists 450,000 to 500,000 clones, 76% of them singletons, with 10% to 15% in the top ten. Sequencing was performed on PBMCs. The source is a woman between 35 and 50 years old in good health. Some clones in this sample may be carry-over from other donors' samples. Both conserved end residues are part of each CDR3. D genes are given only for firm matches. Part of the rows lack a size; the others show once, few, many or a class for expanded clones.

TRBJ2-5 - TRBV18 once TGTGCCAGCTCATCTGCTAAGGAGCAGTACTTC CASSSAKEQYF
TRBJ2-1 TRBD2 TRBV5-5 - TGTGCCAGCAGCTTGCTTAGCGGGAGCTCCTACAATGAGCAGTTCTTC CASSLLSGSSYNEQFF
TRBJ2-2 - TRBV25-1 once TGTGCCAGCAGTGACCCATGGGAAACCGGGGAGCTGTTTTTT CASSDPWETGELFF
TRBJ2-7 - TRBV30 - TGTGCCTGGAGTCCTCGGGACTCTGGGACCTACGAGCAGTACTTC CAWSPRDSGTYEQYF
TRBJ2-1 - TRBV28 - TGTGCCAGCAGCGCCCTTGGTCGGGTCTACAATGAGCAGTTCTTC CASSALGRVYNEQFF
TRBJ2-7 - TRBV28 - TGTGCCAGCAGTTTCGGAGCGTTAAGCTCCTACGAGCAGTACTTC CASSFGALSSYEQYF
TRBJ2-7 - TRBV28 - TGTGCCAGCAGTACCCCGACAGGGGCACGGGGGGCCTACGAGCAGTACTTC CASSTPTGARGAYEQYF
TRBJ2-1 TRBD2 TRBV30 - TGTGCCTGGAAGCGGGAGGAGTTTGATGAGCAGTTCTTC CAWKREEFDEQFF
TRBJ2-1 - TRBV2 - TGTGCCAGCAGTGAAGTGGGCCTAGGGCAGTTCTTC CASSEVGLGQFF
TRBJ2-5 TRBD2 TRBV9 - TGTGCCAGCAGCGTGGGGCGGGAGGCAGAGACCCAGTACTTC CASSVGREAETQYF
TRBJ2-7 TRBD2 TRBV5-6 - TGTGCCAGCAGCTTGGCCAGCGGGAGGGCCATCTACGAGCAGTACTTC CASSLASGRAIYEQYF
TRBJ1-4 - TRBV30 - TGTGCCTGGGGCCTCCGAGGACCGAATGAAAAACTGTTTTTT CAWGLRGPNEKLFF
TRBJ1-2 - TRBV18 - TGTGCCAGCTCACCTCTCGGAGACTATGGCTACACCTTC CASSPLGDYGYTF
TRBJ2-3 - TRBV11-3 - TGTGCCAGCAGCCCTGAGCATGCAGATACGCAGTATTTT CASSPEHADTQYF
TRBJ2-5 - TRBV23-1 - TGCGCCAGCAGTCAATCTGCTTGGGGCCCAGAGACCCAGTACTTC CASSQSAWGPETQYF
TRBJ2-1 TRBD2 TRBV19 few TGTGCCAGTACCAAAGGTAGCGGGAGGGCCAATGAGCAGTTCTTC CASTKGSGRANEQFF
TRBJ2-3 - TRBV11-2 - TGTGCCAGCAGACAAGGTTACCCGGGTTGGGCCACAGATACGCAGTATTTT CASRQGYPGWATDTQYF
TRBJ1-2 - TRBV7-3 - TGTGCCAGCAGCTTAACGTCGGACAGATTCTATGGCTACACCTTC CASSLTSDRFYGYTF
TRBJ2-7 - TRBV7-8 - TGTGCCAGCAGCTTCCTCCGCTGCTCACCCTACGAGCAGTACTTC CASSFLRCSPYEQYF
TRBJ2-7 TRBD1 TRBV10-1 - TGCGCCAGCAGAGACAGGGCTAACGACGAGCAGTACTTC CASRDRANDEQYF
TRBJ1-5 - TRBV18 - TGTGCCAGCTCACCAACGGACGGCAATCAGCCCCAGCATTTT CASSPTDGNQPQHF
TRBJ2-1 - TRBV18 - TGTGCCAGCTCACCAGGGATAGGGATCAATGAGCAGTTCTTC CASSPGIGINEQFF
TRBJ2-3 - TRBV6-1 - TGTGCCAGCAGTGAAGCTCTCCATACGCAGTATTTT CASSEALHTQYF
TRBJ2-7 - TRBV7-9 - TGTGCCAGCAGCCCAGACAAGTCCTACGAGCAGTACTTC CASSPDKSYEQYF
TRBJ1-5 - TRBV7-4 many TGTGCCAGCAGCGAAGAGGGGGGTCAGCCCCAGCATTTT CASSEEGGQPQHF
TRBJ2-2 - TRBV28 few TGTGCCAGTTATCTAGCGAACACCGGGGAGCTGTTTTTT CASYLANTGELFF
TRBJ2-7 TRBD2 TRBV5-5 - TGTGCCAGCAGCTTGCGGCTAGCGGGCACCTCCTACGAGCAGTACTTC CASSLRLAGTSYEQYF
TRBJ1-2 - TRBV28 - TGTGCCAGCAGTTTGACAGGCTATGGCTACACCTTC CASSLTGYGYTF